These 25 T cell receptor beta chains originate from one sample sequenced in a study of T cell responses to AZD1222 COVID-19 vaccine. Measured with immunoSEQ multiplex PCR; TCRdb has only the in-frame clones, and not every one. The top ten clones hold more than 2% of a sample with around 100,000 clones, around 94% of them seen once. The source was peripheral blood, collected on day 0 of AZD1222 vaccination. Source of these receptors: an adult in good health.

The chain carries TRBV7-9 and TRBJ1-2; no clear D. The CDR3 extends over 11 amino acids. Germline-derived CDR1 and CDR2 are SEHNR and FQNEAQ (reference sequence). V was trimmed by 4 bases and J by 6 bases, leaving 6 bases between them. The CDR3: CASSSGDGYTF. The CDR3 coding sequence is TGTGCCAGCAGCTCGGGTGATGGCTACACCTTC.

The genes are TRBV7-2 and TRBJ1-3; 11 nucleotides agree with TRBD1. This CDR3 is 18 amino acids long. From germline, CDR1 is SGHTA and CDR2 FQGNSA. With 2 bases clipped from V and 3 bases from J, the junction kept 9 bases outside the gene matches. The CDR3: CASSLRTGGGRSGNTIYF. DNA for the CDR3: TGTGCCAGCAGCTTAAGGACAGGGGGCGGGAGAAGTGGAAACACCATATATTTT. The entire variable domain, with the rest obtained from reference TRBV7-2 and TRBJ1-3, is as follows: GAGVSQSPSNKVTEKGKDVELRCDPISGHTALYWYRQSLGQGLEFLIYFQGNSAPDKSGLPSDRFSAERTGGSVSTLTIQRTQQEDSAVYLCASSLRTGGGRSGNTIYFGEGSWLTVV.

The rearrangement links TRBV12-5 to TRBJ2-1; D not certain. The V end was cut by 7 bases, the J end by 5 bases, with 9 bases between. In germline, CDR1 is LGHNT, CDR2 FRNRAP. This CDR3 contains 12 residues. The CDR3 is CASVRFDNEQFF. The CDR3 coding sequence is TGTGCTAGTGTCCGCTTCGACAATGAGCAGTTCTTC. The variable domain in full, with the rest retrieved from reference TRBV12-5 and TRBJ2-1, is DARVTQTPRHKVTEMGQEVTMRCQPILGHNTVFWYRQTMMQGLELLAYFRNRAPLDDSGMPKDRFSAEMPDATLATLKIQPSEPRDSAVYFCASVRFDNEQFFGPGTRLTVL.

The chain links TRBV6-4 to TRBJ1-1; D gene unclear. Germline CDR1 and CDR2: MRHNA and SNTAGT. V lost 5 bases, J lost 1 base, and 8 bases lay in between. The length of the CDR3 is 13 residues. CDR3 DNA sequence: TGTGCCAGCAGTTCCGAAGAGAACACTGAAGCTTTCTTT. Translated: CASSSEENTEAFF.

This clone was recorded once. The chain couples TRBV19 to TRBJ2-3; 9 bases align to TRBD2. Unmatched junction bases numbered 8, after V lost 7 bases and J lost 0 bases. This CDR3 spans 16 amino acids. The V gene's germline CDR1 is LNHDA and CDR2 SQIVND (reference sequence). The CDR3 DNA reads TGTGCCAGTAAGGATGGGCTAGCGGGGAGCACAGATACGCAGTATTTT. Protein product: CASKDGLAGSTDTQYF.

The chain joins TRBV3-1 (or the pseudogene TRBV3-2) to TRBJ1-2, with 10 bases lining up with TRBD1. Germline V lookup: CDR1 LGHDT, CDR2 YNNKEL (reference sequence). The CDR3 runs 16 residues. Germline trimming cut 1 base from V and 7 bases from J; bases unmatched to any gene: 9. The CDR3 reads CASSQVDRGRRGGYTF. CDR3 coding DNA: TGTGCCAGCAGCCAAGTAGACAGGGGGCGAAGAGGTGGCTACACCTTC.

The chain combines TRBV5-5 with TRBJ1-5; TRBD1 agrees at 7 bases. Looked up from germline, CDR1 is SGHKS and CDR2 is YYEKEE (reference sequence). Trimming removed 4 bases from V and 1 base from J; junction bases left unmatched: 8. There are 16 residues in the CDR3. The CDR3, as DNA: TGTGCCAGCAGCCGACAGGGTGAAAGGAGCAATCAGCCCCAGCATTTT. Protein sequence: CASSRQGERSNQPQHF.

A note on this clone: Different DNA sequences within this sample yield the same CDR3. The chain carries TRBV5-1 and TRBJ2-2; no clear D gene. Germline V gene data show CDR1 as SGHRS and CDR2 as YFSETQ. The CDR3 sequence is 12 residues long. Trimming stripped 0 bases from V and 8 bases from J, with 5 bases between. In nucleotides, the CDR3 is TGCGCCAGCAGCTTGGAAGGGGGGGAGCTGTTTTTT. Amino acid sequence: CASSLEGGELFF.

The rearrangement joins TRBV19 to TRBJ2-7; D might be TRBD1 (6 bases). The V and J ends lost 4 bases and 1 base respectively, with 11 bases between them. Per the germline V gene, CDR1 is LNHDA and CDR2 is SQIVND (reference sequence). CDR3 length: 14 amino acids. The CDR3 DNA is TGTGCCAGTAGTACGACAGGAGTTTCCTACGAGCAGTACTTC. Its protein is CASSTTGVSYEQYF.

The chain recombines TRBV18 with TRBJ2-1; tentative D call: TRBD1 (5 bases). V shed 3 bases and J shed 7 bases, with 13 bases lying between them. The CDR3 runs 14 residues. Germline assignment: CDR1 KGHSH and CDR2 LQKENI. The CDR3 nucleotides read TGTGCCAGCTCACCGCAACCGCAGGGTAATGAGCAGTTCTTC. It is translated as CASSPQPQGNEQFF.

The chain is built from TRBV28 and TRBJ1-2; unclear D gene. This CDR3 region has 14 residues. Germline V lookup: CDR1 MDHEN, CDR2 SYDVKM. V gave up 6 bases and J gave up 4 bases, with 15 bases separating them. The CDR3 DNA sequence: TGTGCCAGCAGCCCCGGACGGGGATCCTATGGCTACACCTTC. Protein product: CASSPGRGSYGYTF.

The chain is built from TRBV7-3 and TRBJ2-2, with D unresolved. Trimming took off 3 bases at V and 1 base at J, with 3 bases between the two ends. Germline V gives CDR1 SGHTA, CDR2 FQGTGA. The CDR3 runs to 13 residues. The CDR3 bases are TGTGCCAGCAGCTTGTTGAACACCGGGGAGCTGTTTTTT. The encoded protein is CASSLLNTGELFF.

The chain recombines TRBV7-8 with TRBJ2-7; 14 bases are a match to TRBD2. V was pared by 5 bases and J by 4 bases, with 10 bases of the junction left unmatched. The CDR3 is made up of 17 amino acids. The germline V gene has CDR1 SGHVS and CDR2 FQNEAQ. The CDR3, as DNA: TGTGCCAGCAGCCTTAGCCGACTAGCGGGAGGGAGGTACGAGCAGTACTTC. This gives the protein CASSLSRLAGGRYEQYF.

With regard to this clone: Other DNA variants within this sample encode the same CDR3. The chain combines TRBV11-3 with TRBJ2-7; D unclear. This CDR3 contains 11 residues. The V end was cut by 4 bases, the J end by 0 bases, with 1 base between. Germline CDR1 reads SGHNT; CDR2 reads YENEEA. CDR3 DNA: TGTGCCAGCAGCTCCTCCTACGAGCAGTACTTC. Translated, it gives CASSSSYEQYF. The whole variable domain, filled in from reference TRBV11-3 and TRBJ2-7, reads EAGVVQSPRYKIIEKKQPVAFWCNPISGHNTLYWYLQNLGQGPELLIRYENEEAVDDSQLPKDRFSAERLKGVDSTLKIQPAELGDSAVYLCASSSSYEQYFGPGTRLTVT.

The chain joins TRBV27 to TRBJ2-7, with D tentatively TRBD1 (6 bases). Germline V gene lookup returns CDR1 MNHEY and CDR2 SMNVEV (reference sequence). There are 12 residues in the CDR3. The V end lost 6 bases, the J end lost 5 bases, and 11 bases lay between the germline ends. The CDR3 loop reads CASRSPGDEQYF. DNA of the CDR3: TGTGCCAGCAGGTCACCAGGGGACGAGCAGTACTTC.

The V gene is TRBV5-6, the J gene TRBJ1-1, with 9 bases matching TRBD1. The V segment lost 3 bases and the J segment 2 bases; nucleotides outside the gene matches: 2. Germline CDR1 reads SGHDT; CDR2 reads YYEEEE. There are 14 residues in the CDR3. Written as DNA, the CDR3 is TGTGCCAGCAGCTGGGGACAGGGAAACACTGAAGCTTTCTTT. It is translated as CASSWGQGNTEAFF.

This rearrangement joins TRBV4-3 to TRBJ2-4; 7 bases agree with TRBD1. Germline CDR1 and CDR2: LGHNA and YSLEER. Losses at the gene ends were 1 base for V and 7 bases for J; bases not matched to a gene: 10. The CDR3 is made up of 16 amino acids. This CDR3 reads CASSQVRRDRENIQYF. The CDR3 DNA follows: TGCGCCAGCAGCCAAGTTCGCCGGGACAGAGAGAACATTCAGTACTTC.

CDR3 sequence (DNA): TGTGCCAGCAGCCGGACAGATTACACCGGGGAGCTGTTTTTT. Translated, it gives CASSRTDYTGELFF. This chain uses TRBV14 with TRBJ2-2; the D gene is possibly TRBD1 (6 bases). Looked up from germline, CDR1 is SGHDN and CDR2 is FVKESK. The CDR3 is made up of 14 amino acids. The V gene lost 4 bases and the J gene lost 3 bases, with 9 bases spanning the gap.

The rearrangement uses TRBV16 and TRBJ1-2; no reliable D call. CDR3 length equals 15 residues. Germline V gene data show CDR1 as KGHSY and CDR2 as FQNENV. With 3 bases removed from V and 7 bases from J, the gap between germline ends came to 18 bases. The CDR3 DNA sequence: TGTGCCAGCAGCCATTCGGCCGGGCCCTTCTCTGGCTACACCTTC. Translating gives CASSHSAGPFSGYTF.

J is TRBJ1-1 and V is TRBV5-6; D is undetermined. The V end was cut by 2 bases, the J end by 4 bases, with 12 bases between. Germline V gene data show CDR1 as SGHDT and CDR2 as YYEEEE. The CDR3 contains 14 residues. CDR3 sequence reads: CASSFADRITEAFF. The CDR3 DNA sequence: TGTGCCAGCAGCTTTGCTGACCGAATCACTGAAGCTTTCTTT. The full variable domain, with the rest looked up from reference TRBV5-6 and TRBJ1-1, is DAGVTQSPTHLIKTRGQQVTLRCSPKSGHDTVSWYQQALGQGPQFIFQYYEEEERQRGNFPDRFSGHQFPNYSSELNVNALLLGDSALYLCASSFADRITEAFFGQGTRLTVV.

V and J are TRBV7-9 and TRBJ2-1; the D is unclear. The germline CDR1 and CDR2 sequences are SEHNR and FQNEAQ (reference sequence). This CDR3 region has 13 residues. V was pared by 0 bases and J by 15 bases, with 15 bases between. CDR3 in amino acids: CASSLARDDERFF. CDR3 in DNA: TGTGCCAGCAGCTTAGCGCGTGACGATGAGAGGTTCTTC.

The V call is TRBV4-3, the J call TRBJ2-1; unclear D gene. CDR3 length: 14 amino acids. Germline CDR1 and CDR2: LGHNA and YSLEER. V was trimmed by 0 bases and J by 6 bases, leaving 9 bases between them. This CDR3 is CASSQELKFNEQFF. CDR3 coding DNA: TGCGCCAGCAGCCAAGAACTAAAGTTCAATGAGCAGTTCTTC.

The rearrangement links TRBV2 to TRBJ2-2; 10 positions match TRBD1. V shed 8 bases, J shed 6 bases, and the junction held 6 bases outside the gene matches. This CDR3 has 14 amino acids. CDR1 is SNHLY and CDR2 is FYNNEI in the germline V gene. The CDR3 coding sequence is TGTGCCAGCGGCGGGACAGGGGCCTCCGGGGAGCTGTTTTTT. This sequence encodes CASGGTGASGELFF.

The genes are TRBV28 and TRBJ2-3, with 9 bases aligning to TRBD1. The germline gives CDR1 MDHEN, CDR2 SYDVKM. The CDR3 has 15 amino acids. V lost 2 bases and J lost 4; bases outside the gene matches: 4. DNA for the CDR3: TGTGCCAGCAGTTTAGTACAGGGGGCCTCAGATACGCAGTATTTT. It codes for CASSLVQGASDTQYF.

V and J are TRBV4-1 and TRBJ1-1, with a possible D match to TRBD1 (5 bases). The V end was cut by 1 base, the J end by 1 base, with 10 bases between. The CDR3 contains 15 residues. Germline V gene sequence: CDR1 MGHRA, CDR2 YSYEKL. The CDR3 DNA follows: TGCGCCAGCAGCCAAGGCCCTGGACAGAACACTGAAGCTTTCTTT. This encodes CASSQGPGQNTEAFF.